The T cell receptor (beta chain) described here comes from a study of control samples from healthy donors and cancer patients. This clone ranks as medium-sized (0.01 to 0.1%). V lost 4 bases to trimming and J lost 0 bases, with 13 bases between them. There are 16 residues in the CDR3. The V gene's germline CDR1 is WNHNN and CDR2 SYGVQD (reference sequence). The method was immunoSEQ multiplex PCR; TCRdb's version includes in-frame clones alone and lacks a portion of them. Here the sample spans 150,000 to 200,000 clones, around 91% being singletons. This clonotype was obtained from a woman aged 50 to 60 in good health. The chain employs TRBV10-1 and TRBJ1-5; D is undetermined. Material: blood. CDR3 nucleotides: TGCGCCAGCAGTGTGCGGCTCAAATATAGCAATCAGCCCCAGCATTTT. Protein sequence: CASSVRLKYSNQPQHF.